This TCR beta chain was observed in a study of T cell responses to AZD1222 COVID-19 vaccine. Points from the study as a whole: At baseline, seropositivity was found in only a handful of AZD1222 recipients.

Note on this clone: What it binds is not known.

Clones were sequenced by immunoSEQ multiplex PCR, and TCRdb holds only the in-frame ones, with some missing. The sample shows 90,000 to 95,000 clones, around 90% of them seen only once. This CDR3 comprises 16 residues. V was pared by 4 bases and J by 5 bases, with 13 bases of the junction left unmatched. The germline V gene has CDR1 SGHNT and CDR2 YYREEE (reference sequence). The input for sequencing was peripheral blood, taken on day 0 of AZD1222 vaccination. This receptor was taken from an adult in good health. The rearrangement links TRBV5-4 to TRBJ2-5, with 8 positions matching TRBD2. The CDR3 DNA reads as TGTGCCAGCAGCCGCACGGGACTAGGGAAATCGGAGACCCAGTACTTC. Translating gives CASSRTGLGKSETQYF.